Reported below is one T cell receptor beta chain. Its recognized antigen is unknown. Base qualities are not at hand, and no much larger clone is one base apart. The data belong to a study of blood T cell repertoires in COVID-19 (dated by TCRdb to 2018 to 2020). Broadly, across the study: Samples from collaborators originated in the United States, Italy and Spain and spanned both the acute and convalescent phases of COVID-19. The material from the prospective study consisted of cDNA or gDNA derived from T cells, B-cell-depleted T cells, or PBMCs. The dataset comprised deeply sampled blood TCRbeta repertoires from subjects exposed to, actively infected with, or recovered from COVID-19. The repertoires were released in a freely available public database intended as a resource for research on the immune response to SARS-CoV-2. The samples were drawn from two sources: the first 160 participants of the ongoing ImmuneRACE study, and 1,254 subjects contributed by 6 global collaborators. Nearly every sample came with metadata listing a de-identified subject ID, COVID-19 status, age in years and sex. Where available, HLA class I and class II types were taken from metadata supplied by the sample provider and were not determined by assay-based typing. The study at large found these results: The quantity of clinical and demographic metadata differed by source and by participant and was supplied without curation.

The CDR3 runs 14 amino acids, cysteine and phenylalanine included. Here the CDR3 DNA is all that survives: 42 bases in frame from base 1. Via the germline V gene, CDR1 is MDHEN and CDR2 SYDVKM. Trimming takes 4 bases from V and 2 bases from J, and the germline ends sit 10 bases apart. TCRbeta CDR3 regions were amplified from genomic DNA by means of the immunoSEQ Assay, a bias-controlled multiplex PCR. The authors processed their data as follows. The number of nucleated cells in each sample was estimated from the amplification of reference gene primers within the assay. Sequence reads were collapsed and filtered to measure the absolute abundance of every unique TCRbeta CDR3 rearrangement. For each sample, productive Simpson clonality was calculated as the square root of Simpson's diversity index across productive rearrangements. Here the immuneACCESS table is served through TCRdb, limited to in-frame sequences with V and J called. Missing clones are a known gap in these copies; in checked studies unresolved V genes cover under half, and the rest lacks a known reason. That table is the source of V, J and clone size, and D and trimming were worked out from the DNA. The sample table records roughly 30,000 clones; about 87% of these occur just once. The ten largest clones take up over 55% of the sample.

Each collaborating institution followed its own protocols to collect whole blood in K2EDTA tubes. Collaborator samples were shipped for TCRbeta analysis as frozen whole blood, isolated PBMCs, or DNA extracted from either sample type. The rearrangement joined TRBV28 to TRBJ2-3, with TRBD1 tentatively as D gene (6 bases match). The source is a man aged 70-80 years with acute or convalescent COVID-19. Material for sequencing was peripheral blood. The nucleotide sequence reads as follows: TGTGCCAGCAGTTCAGGGGCGTCCACAGATACGCAGTATTTT. Translation gives CASSSGASTDTQYF. With the portions outside the CDR3 filled from the reference TRBV28 and TRBJ2-3 genes, the complete variable region becomes DVKVTQSSRYLVKRTGEKVFLECVQDMDHENMFWYRQDPGLGLRLIYFSYDVKMKEKGDIPEGYSVSREKKERFSLILESASTNQTSMYLCASSSGASTDTQYFGPGTRLTVL.